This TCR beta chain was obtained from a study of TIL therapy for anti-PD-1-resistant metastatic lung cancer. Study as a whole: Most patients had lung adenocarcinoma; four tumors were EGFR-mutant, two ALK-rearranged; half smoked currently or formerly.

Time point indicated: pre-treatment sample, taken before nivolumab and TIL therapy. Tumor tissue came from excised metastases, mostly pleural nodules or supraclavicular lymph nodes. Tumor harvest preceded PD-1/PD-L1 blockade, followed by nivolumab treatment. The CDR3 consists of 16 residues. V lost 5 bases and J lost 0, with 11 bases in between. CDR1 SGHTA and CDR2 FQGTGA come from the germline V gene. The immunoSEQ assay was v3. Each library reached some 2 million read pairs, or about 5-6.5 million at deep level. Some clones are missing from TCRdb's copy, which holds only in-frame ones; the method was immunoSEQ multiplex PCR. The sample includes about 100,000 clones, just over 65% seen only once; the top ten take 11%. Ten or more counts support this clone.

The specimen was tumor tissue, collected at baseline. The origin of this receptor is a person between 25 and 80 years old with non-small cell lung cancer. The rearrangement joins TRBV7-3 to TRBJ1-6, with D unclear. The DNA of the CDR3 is TGTGCCAGCAGCCTACGGGGAAGCTCCTATAATTCACCCCTCCACTTT. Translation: CASSLRGSSYNSPLHF. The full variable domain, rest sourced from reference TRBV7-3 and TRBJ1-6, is GAGVSQTPSNKVTEKGKYVELRCDPISGHTALYWYRQSLGQGPEFLIYFQGTGAADDSGLPNDRFFAVRPEGSVSTLKIQRTERGDSAVYLCASSLRGSSYNSPLHFGNGTRLTVT.